Listed below are T cell receptor beta chains from one sample, sequenced in a study of cytomegalovirus exposure and HLA in healthy donors. Some clones are missing from TCRdb's copy, which holds only in-frame ones; the method was immunoSEQ multiplex PCR. This table holds more than 140,000 clones, about 64% found once. Sequenced: PBMCs. All receptors derive from a woman in her twenties or thirties in good health and CMV-seropositive. Each CDR3 is given with its conserved first and last residue. Each record gives: V gene, clone size, D gene, J gene, CDR3 DNA, CDR3 protein. A D gene is named only where the DNA matches it firmly. Clone size is shown for a subset of rows, as once, few, many or a class of expanded clone.

V gene: TRBV2
clone size: -
D gene: -
J gene: TRBJ2-7
CDR3 DNA: TGTGCCAGCAGTGAGGAATCTGGGGCCTTCTACGAGCAGTACTTC
CDR3 protein: CASSEESGAFYEQYF

V gene: TRBV6-6
clone size: -
D gene: -
J gene: TRBJ1-4
CDR3 DNA: TGTGCCAGCAGCTACCCGCCGGGGGGAAAACTGTTTTTT
CDR3 protein: CASSYPPGGKLFF

V gene: TRBV5-4
clone size: -
D gene: TRBD1
J gene: TRBJ2-7
CDR3 DNA: TGTGCCAGCGCGGACAGGGTGGACGAGCAGTACTTC
CDR3 protein: CASADRVDEQYF

V gene: TRBV2
clone size: few
D gene: -
J gene: TRBJ1-5
CDR3 DNA: TGTGCCAGCAGTTTTGACACATTCAATCAGCCCCAGCATTTT
CDR3 protein: CASSFDTFNQPQHF

V gene: TRBV27
clone size: -
D gene: -
J gene: TRBJ2-1
CDR3 DNA: TGTGCCAGCAGCAGCAGGGGTGAGCAGTTCTTC
CDR3 protein: CASSSRGEQFF

V gene: TRBV5-1
clone size: few
D gene: -
J gene: TRBJ2-7
CDR3 DNA: TGCGCCAGCAGGGAGCCTGCGGGCTACGAGCAGTACTTC
CDR3 protein: CASREPAGYEQYF

V gene: TRBV2
clone size: -
D gene: TRBD1
J gene: TRBJ2-5
CDR3 DNA: TGTGCCAGCAGTGGGGTGGGACAGGGGGTAACCCAGTACTTC
CDR3 protein: CASSGVGQGVTQYF

V gene: TRBV6-5
clone size: -
D gene: TRBD1
J gene: TRBJ1-2
CDR3 DNA: TGTGCCAGCAGTTACGTGGGACAGGACTATGGCTACACCTTC
CDR3 protein: CASSYVGQDYGYTF

V gene: TRBV29-1
clone size: -
D gene: -
J gene: TRBJ1-1
CDR3 DNA: TGCAGCGTACAGTGGGCGGGTGTCACTGAAGCTTTCTTT
CDR3 protein: CSVQWAGVTEAFF

V gene: TRBV5-5
clone size: few
D gene: -
J gene: TRBJ1-4
CDR3 DNA: TGTGCCAGCAGCTTGGGCCTTCAGACAGCTGAAAAACTGTTTTTT
CDR3 protein: CASSLGLQTAEKLFF

V gene: TRBV4-1
clone size: -
D gene: -
J gene: TRBJ2-5
CDR3 DNA: TGCGCCAGCAGCCTTTCGGGGGATCTGGAGACCCAGTACTTC
CDR3 protein: CASSLSGDLETQYF

V gene: TRBV29-1
clone size: once
D gene: TRBD2
J gene: TRBJ2-7
CDR3 DNA: TGCAGCGTTGAGGGGGAGGGCGGGACCTACGAGCAGTACTTC
CDR3 protein: CSVEGEGGTYEQYF

V gene: TRBV7-7
clone size: -
D gene: -
J gene: TRBJ2-7
CDR3 DNA: TGTGCTAGCAGCTCTTTAGCGGGGCCCGGGACAGGGAGGTTATGCTACGAGCAGTACTTC
CDR3 protein: CASSSLAGPGTGRLCYEQYF

V gene: TRBV5-6
clone size: few
D gene: -
J gene: TRBJ2-1
CDR3 DNA: TGTGCCAGCAGCTTACCGAGTGGTGAGCAGTTCTTC
CDR3 protein: CASSLPSGEQFF

V gene: TRBV4-1
clone size: -
D gene: TRBD2
J gene: TRBJ2-7
CDR3 DNA: TGCGCCAGCAGCTCTGGACCGGGAGGCGCCTACGAGCAGTACTTC
CDR3 protein: CASSSGPGGAYEQYF

V gene: TRBV27
clone size: few
D gene: TRBD2
J gene: TRBJ2-5
CDR3 DNA: TGTGCCAGCAGTTCATCTAGCGGACCCCAAGAGACCCAGTACTTC
CDR3 protein: CASSSSSGPQETQYF

V gene: TRBV6-1
clone size: -
D gene: -
J gene: TRBJ2-7
CDR3 DNA: TGTGCCAGCAGTGAAGCGACAGTGGGGTACTACGAGCAGTACTTC
CDR3 protein: CASSEATVGYYEQYF

V gene: TRBV5-6
clone size: few
D gene: -
J gene: TRBJ2-5
CDR3 DNA: TGTGCCAGCAGCTTCGTAGCTCCGGGGAGGGAGACCCAGTACTTC
CDR3 protein: CASSFVAPGRETQYF

V gene: TRBV7-6
clone size: -
D gene: -
J gene: TRBJ2-1
CDR3 DNA: TGTGCCAGCAGCCGGGTCGGCTGGGATGAGCAGTTCTTC
CDR3 protein: CASSRVGWDEQFF

V gene: TRBV4-2
clone size: once
D gene: -
J gene: TRBJ2-5
CDR3 DNA: TGTGCCAGCAGCCCGGCTAGATCAGAGACCCAGTACTTC
CDR3 protein: CASSPARSETQYF

V gene: TRBV19
clone size: -
D gene: -
J gene: TRBJ2-1
CDR3 DNA: TGTGCCAGTAGTCCTTTTGAGGTCGGCTCCTACAATGAGCAGTTCTTC
CDR3 protein: CASSPFEVGSYNEQFF

V gene: TRBV5-4
clone size: few
D gene: -
J gene: TRBJ2-3
CDR3 DNA: TGTGCCAGCAGCTTGTTCGCAGATACGCAGTATTTT
CDR3 protein: CASSLFADTQYF

V gene: TRBV4-1
clone size: -
D gene: -
J gene: TRBJ1-3
CDR3 DNA: TGCGCCAGCAGCCAAGATCTGTCCTCTGGAAACACCATATATTTT
CDR3 protein: CASSQDLSSGNTIYF

V gene: TRBV4-2
clone size: -
D gene: -
J gene: TRBJ1-1
CDR3 DNA: TGTGCCAGCAGCCTGTCCCCCCATGTCACTGAAGCTTTCTTT
CDR3 protein: CASSLSPHVTEAFF

V gene: TRBV6-1
clone size: -
D gene: TRBD1
J gene: TRBJ1-6
CDR3 DNA: TGTGCCAGCAGTGGCGGACAGGGGGCTCCAGGATGGTCACCCCTCCACTTT
CDR3 protein: CASSGGQGAPGWSPLHF

V gene: TRBV6-5
clone size: few
D gene: TRBD1
J gene: TRBJ2-7
CDR3 DNA: TGTGCCAGCAGTTACGAGGGGACAGGGTCCTACGAGCAGTACTTC
CDR3 protein: CASSYEGTGSYEQYF

V gene: TRBV6-5
clone size: -
D gene: TRBD1
J gene: TRBJ1-3
CDR3 DNA: TGTGCCAGCAGTTTGATGACAGGGGGAAACACCATATATTTT
CDR3 protein: CASSLMTGGNTIYF

V gene: TRBV7-9
clone size: -
D gene: -
J gene: TRBJ1-1
CDR3 DNA: TGTGCCAGCAGCTTCATGACTGAAGCTTTCTTT
CDR3 protein: CASSFMTEAFF

V gene: TRBV30
clone size: few
D gene: -
J gene: TRBJ1-4
CDR3 DNA: TGTGCCTGGAGCCACGGGGAGAATAAACTGTTTTTT
CDR3 protein: CAWSHGENKLFF

V gene: TRBV7-8
clone size: -
D gene: TRBD2
J gene: TRBJ2-1
CDR3 DNA: TGTGCCAGCAGCTCCCCGTTTGAGCGGGAGGATTACAGCTCCTACAATGAGCAGTTCTTC
CDR3 protein: CASSSPFEREDYSSYNEQFF

V gene: TRBV6-1
clone size: -
D gene: TRBD1
J gene: TRBJ2-7
CDR3 DNA: TGTGCCAGCAGTGAAGGGGACAGCTCCTACGAGCAGTACTTC
CDR3 protein: CASSEGDSSYEQYF

V gene: TRBV2
clone size: -
D gene: TRBD1
J gene: TRBJ2-7
CDR3 DNA: TGTGCCAGCACAACCGGGACAGGCCCGTACGAGCAGTACTTC
CDR3 protein: CASTTGTGPYEQYF

V gene: TRBV2
clone size: few
D gene: -
J gene: TRBJ2-4
CDR3 DNA: TGTGCCAGCAGTGCTTTACAGACCATACCAAAAAACATTCAGTACTTC
CDR3 protein: CASSALQTIPKNIQYF

V gene: TRBV27
clone size: once
D gene: -
J gene: TRBJ2-1
CDR3 DNA: TGTGCCATCCAGGACGGGAAGGGTGAGCAGTTCTTC
CDR3 protein: CAIQDGKGEQFF

V gene: TRBV12-5
clone size: -
D gene: TRBD1
J gene: TRBJ2-7
CDR3 DNA: TGTGCTAGTGGTTCGCCTCGAGGACAGGCCTACCTGGGCGAGCAGTACTTC
CDR3 protein: CASGSPRGQAYLGEQYF

V gene: TRBV29-1
clone size: once
D gene: -
J gene: TRBJ2-3
CDR3 DNA: TGCAGCGAAAGGGGAAGCACAGATACGCAGTATTTT
CDR3 protein: CSERGSTDTQYF

V gene: TRBV4-2
clone size: -
D gene: TRBD2
J gene: TRBJ2-1
CDR3 DNA: TGTGCCAGCGCGGTGCGGGAGATCCACAATGAGCAGTTCTTC
CDR3 protein: CASAVREIHNEQFF

V gene: TRBV7-9
clone size: -
D gene: -
J gene: TRBJ1-6
CDR3 DNA: TGTGCCAGCAGCTTAAGGGGCGGTTATAATTCACCCCTCCACTTT
CDR3 protein: CASSLRGGYNSPLHF

V gene: TRBV5-6
clone size: -
D gene: -
J gene: TRBJ2-4
CDR3 DNA: TGTGCCAGCAGCTTGGAAGGGGCGAAAAACATTCAGTACTTC
CDR3 protein: CASSLEGAKNIQYF

V gene: TRBV5-4
clone size: -
D gene: -
J gene: TRBJ1-1
CDR3 DNA: TGTGCCAGCAGCTTCTCGACAGCGAACACTGAAGCTTTCTTT
CDR3 protein: CASSFSTANTEAFF

V gene: TRBV6-6
clone size: -
D gene: TRBD1
J gene: TRBJ2-7
CDR3 DNA: TGTGCCAGCAGTTACCAGGGGGCGAGCTCCTACGAGCAGTACTTC
CDR3 protein: CASSYQGASSYEQYF

V gene: TRBV6-4
clone size: few
D gene: TRBD1
J gene: TRBJ1-1
CDR3 DNA: TGTGCCAGCAGTCGGACAGGGGACAACACTGAAGCTTTCTTT
CDR3 protein: CASSRTGDNTEAFF

V gene: TRBV11-3
clone size: -
D gene: -
J gene: TRBJ2-7
CDR3 DNA: TGTGCCAGCAGCGACCCAGGGAATACCTACGAGCAGTACTTC
CDR3 protein: CASSDPGNTYEQYF

V gene: TRBV7-6
clone size: few
D gene: -
J gene: TRBJ1-2
CDR3 DNA: TGTGCCAGCAGCCTTTGGGGAGCTAACTATGGCTACACCTTC
CDR3 protein: CASSLWGANYGYTF